This T cell receptor (beta chain) was identified during a study of T-cell reconstitution after alpha-beta-depleted transplantation in children. Study-level results: After transplant, high TCRbeta diversity at day 60 in some patients arose from surviving recipient T cells and thymic progenitors. Expanded graft clones, several hundred of them, were reportedly the source of alpha-beta T cells about two months after transplant. Hyperexpanded clones declined; after one year, newly produced T cells mostly supplied diversity.

This clonotype was seen at least ten times. Its antigen is unknown. CDR3 length: 14 amino acids. V was shortened by 3 bases and J by 3 bases, with 12 bases between the two germline ends. Preparation of the TCRbeta library involved a method that used unique molecular identifiers. TCRdb fed the PCR reads into MiXCR, producing one record per CDR3 protein. Altogether around 100,000 distinct CDR3 sequences are present, under 9% being singletons, with the ten largest covering 16%. This clonotype originated in a boy aged 2-9 years with acute lymphoblastic leukemia, due to receive a stem cell transplant. V and J are TRBV12-3 or TRBV12-4 and TRBJ2-7; D gene uncertain. Source: PBMCs, taken before TCRalphabeta/CD19-depleted stem cell transplant. As DNA, the CDR3 is TGTGCCAGCAGTTTCGCCCCGGGCCGCTACGAGCAGTACTTC. Its translation: CASSFAPGRYEQYF.